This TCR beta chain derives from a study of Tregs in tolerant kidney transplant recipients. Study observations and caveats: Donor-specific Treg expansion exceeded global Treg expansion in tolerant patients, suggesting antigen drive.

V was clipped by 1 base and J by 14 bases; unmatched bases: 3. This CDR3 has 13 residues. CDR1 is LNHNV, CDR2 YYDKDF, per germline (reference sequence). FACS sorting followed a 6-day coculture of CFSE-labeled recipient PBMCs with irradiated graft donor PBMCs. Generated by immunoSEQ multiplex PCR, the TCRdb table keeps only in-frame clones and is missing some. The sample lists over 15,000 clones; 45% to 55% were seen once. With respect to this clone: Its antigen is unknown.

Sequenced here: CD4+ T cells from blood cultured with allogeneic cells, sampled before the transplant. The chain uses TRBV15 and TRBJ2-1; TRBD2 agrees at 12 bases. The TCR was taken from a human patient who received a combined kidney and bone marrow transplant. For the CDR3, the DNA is TGTGCCACCAGCAGAGCTAGCGGGGGGGGGAAGTTCTTC. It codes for CATSRASGGGKFF.